The entry that follows covers one T cell receptor beta chain sequence. Cohorts were determined from participant-reported clinical history. This sample is part of a study of blood T cell repertoires in COVID-19. In the study overall: Both acute and convalescent COVID-19 samples were obtained from the United States, Italy and Spain.

Sequencing was performed with immunoSEQ multiplex PCR; in TCRdb, only in-frame clones are kept and a portion is missing. The data contain about 370,000 clones, 80% to 90% of them seen just once; the ten biggest clones take up 1%. Per germline, CDR1 GTSNPN and CDR2 SVGIG (reference sequence). V gave up 7 bases and J gave up 6 bases; unmatched junction bases: 7. There are 13 residues in the CDR3. This receptor was identified in a man aged 18 to 29 who had recovered from COVID-19. The sequencing sample was made of PBMCs or T cells enriched from blood (not recorded which). The chain recombines TRBV30 with TRBJ2-1; 9 bases agree with TRBD2. The CDR3 here is CASLAGEANEQFF. For the CDR3, the DNA is TGTGCCTCCTTAGCGGGAGAGGCCAATGAGCAGTTCTTC.